The 31 T cell receptor beta chains in this list originate from one sample, sequenced in a study of blood T cell repertoires in COVID-19. Clones were sequenced by immunoSEQ multiplex PCR, and TCRdb holds only the in-frame ones, with some missing. The sample yields about 87,000 clones, approximately 83% seen once. The sample comprised peripheral blood. These receptor sequences come from a woman aged 70-85 years with acute or convalescent COVID-19.

For the CDR3, the DNA is TGTGCCAGCAGCCAACGCCAATCAGACGGGTCCCAAGCTTTCTTT. Amino acid sequence: CASSQRQSDGSQAFF. This chain links TRBV3-1 (or the pseudogene TRBV3-2) with TRBJ1-1; D gene uncertain. Germline V gene sequence: CDR1 LGHDT, CDR2 YNNKEL (reference sequence). The CDR3 length is 15 residues. Trimming took off 2 bases at V and 9 bases at J, with 19 bases between the two ends.

The rearrangement links TRBV24-1 to TRBJ2-3, with D possibly matching TRBD1 (6 bases). V was trimmed by 1 base and J by 3 bases, leaving 7 bases between them. The CDR3 sequence is 14 residues long. Germline CDR1 and CDR2: KGHDR and SFDVKD. DNA for the CDR3: TGTGCCACCAGTGATTTAAGGGGGACAGATACGCAGTATTTT. This sequence encodes CATSDLRGTDTQYF.

Only one count was recorded for this clone. The chain carries TRBV5-1 and TRBJ2-3; 7 bases map to TRBD2. The length of the CDR3 is 16 residues. CDR1 and CDR2 from the germline V gene are SGHRS and YFSETQ. Unmatched junction bases numbered 4, after V lost 0 bases and J lost 0 bases. CDR3 sequence reads: CASSLDPAGSTDTQYF. As DNA, the CDR3 is TGCGCCAGCAGCTTGGATCCAGCGGGGAGCACAGATACGCAGTATTTT.

The gene calls are TRBV19 and TRBJ1-2, with 7 bases aligning to TRBD1. The V segment lost 10 bases and the J segment 0 bases; nucleotides outside the gene matches: 14. This CDR3 is 16 amino acids long. From germline, CDR1 is LNHDA and CDR2 SQIVND (reference sequence). This chain's CDR3 is CATQSLRQGTNYGYTF. CDR3 DNA: TGTGCCACCCAGAGTCTGAGACAGGGAACTAACTATGGCTACACCTTC.

J is TRBJ1-4 and V is TRBV29-1, with D tentatively TRBD1 (6 bases). CDR3 length: 13 residues. Trimming stripped 4 bases from V and 8 bases from J, with 14 bases between. Germline CDR1 is SQVTM and CDR2 is ANQGSEA. The CDR3 coding sequence is TGCAGCGTTGTGCGGGGGCCGCGGGAAAAACTGTTTTTT. This encodes CSVVRGPREKLFF.

This chain links TRBV6-5 with TRBJ2-1; 8 bases match TRBD2. With V trimmed by 1 base and J by 13 bases, 12 bases remained unmatched. This CDR3 region has 15 residues. CDR1 and CDR2 (germline): MNHEY, SVGAGI. The CDR3 coding sequence is TGTGCCAGCAGTTACTTGAGGGCCACTAGCGGACCTCAGTTCTTC. Protein product: CASSYLRATSGPQFF.

J is TRBJ2-1 and V is TRBV27; TRBD1 aligns across 7 bases. The CDR3 length is 15 residues. With V trimmed by 4 bases and J by 3 bases, 6 bases remained unmatched. Germline CDR1 reads MNHEY; CDR2 reads SMNVEV (reference sequence). This CDR3 reads CASSSTGTFYNEQFF. CDR3 nucleotides: TGTGCCAGCAGTTCGACAGGGACCTTCTACAATGAGCAGTTCTTC.

The genes are TRBV7-9 and TRBJ1-1; TRBD1 is a possible D gene (5 bases). CDR1 is SEHNR and CDR2 is FQNEAQ in the germline V gene (reference sequence). The length of the CDR3 is 15 residues. V dropped 1 base and J dropped 0 bases, with 9 bases sitting between them. The CDR3 sequence: CASSLETVMNTEAFF. The CDR3 DNA reads TGTGCCAGCAGCTTAGAGACAGTCATGAACACTGAAGCTTTCTTT.

The chain is built from TRBV27 and TRBJ2-3; TRBD2 aligns across 12 bases. This CDR3 is 15 amino acids long. CDR1 is MNHEY, CDR2 SMNVEV, per germline (reference sequence). Germline trimming cut 3 bases from V and 4 bases from J; bases unmatched to any gene: 2. The chain's CDR3 is CASSFGLAGSDTQYF. Written as DNA, the CDR3 is TGTGCCAGCAGTTTCGGACTAGCGGGGTCAGATACGCAGTATTTT.

This clone has just a few counts. The gene calls are TRBV30 and TRBJ2-1; 7 bases match TRBD2. This CDR3 region has 13 residues. Germline assignment: CDR1 GTSNPN and CDR2 SVGIG (reference sequence). Germline trimming cut 2 bases from V and 2 bases from J; bases unmatched to any gene: 0. The CDR3 protein is CAWSRGAYNEQFF. The CDR3 region has the DNA TGTGCCTGGAGTCGGGGGGCCTACAATGAGCAGTTCTTC.

The gene calls are TRBV6-5 and TRBJ1-2; 7 positions match TRBD1. The germline V gene encodes CDR1 MNHEY and CDR2 SVGAGI. With 5 bases clipped from V and 0 bases from J, the junction kept 3 bases outside the gene matches. This CDR3 contains 14 residues. CDR3 nucleotides: TGTGCCAGCAGTAGACAGGGCCCTAACTATGGCTACACCTTC. It yields the protein CASSRQGPNYGYTF.

The chain uses TRBV5-4 and TRBJ2-5, with 12 bases lining up with TRBD2. The length of the CDR3 is 16 residues. Germline assignment: CDR1 SGHNT and CDR2 YYREEE (reference sequence). With 0 bases clipped from V and 5 bases from J, the junction kept 5 bases outside the gene matches. CDR3 in DNA: TGTGCCAGCAGCTTGGCGCTAGCGGGGGGGCCGGAGACCCAGTACTTC. It encodes CASSLALAGGPETQYF.

Comments on this clone: Other nucleotide sequences in the sample specify the same CDR3. This CDR3 reads CASSYDREGYTF. CDR3 nucleotide sequence: TGCGCCAGCAGCTATGACAGGGAGGGCTACACCTTC. This chain links TRBV5-1 with TRBJ1-2; 7 positions match TRBD1. The germline CDR1 and CDR2 sequences are SGHRS and YFSETQ. The CDR3 consists of 12 residues. V gave up 3 bases and J gave up 8 bases; unmatched junction bases: 4.

This clone turned up a few times. This sequence joins TRBV28 and TRBJ2-2; D is undetermined. V was pared by 3 bases and J by 8 bases, with 7 bases between. This CDR3 has 12 residues. Germline-derived CDR1 and CDR2 are MDHEN and SYDVKM. The CDR3 nucleotides are TGTGCCAGCAGTTTCTCGACTGGGGAGCTGTTTTTT. It codes for CASSFSTGELFF.

The V and J genes are TRBV18 and TRBJ1-2; D possibly corresponds to TRBD1 (6 bases). CDR3 length: 14 amino acids. Trimming pared 4 bases from V and 8 bases from J, leaving 17 bases between. The germline CDR1 and CDR2 sequences are KGHSH and LQKENI. The CDR3 loop reads CASSRQGYLRGYTF. The DNA of the CDR3 is TGTGCCAGCTCACGGCAGGGGTATCTGCGGGGCTACACCTTC. The full variable domain, with the rest looked up from reference TRBV18 and TRBJ1-2, is NAGVMQNPRHLVRRRGQEARLRCSPMKGHSHVYWYRQLPEEGLKFMVYLQKENIIDESGMPKERFSAEFPKEGPSILRIQQVVRGDSAAYFCASSRQGYLRGYTFGSGTRLTVV.

The rearrangement links TRBV11-2 to TRBJ1-5; 8 nucleotides align to TRBD1. Germline V gene data show CDR1 as SGHAT and CDR2 as FQNNGV. V lost 3 bases, J lost 5 bases, and 3 bases stayed unmatched. The CDR3 is made up of 14 amino acids. The CDR3 region has the DNA TGTGCCAGCAGCTTCTCGGGACAGGATCAGCCCCAGCATTTT. Translation: CASSFSGQDQPQHF.

This chain connects TRBV2 to TRBJ2-7; D possibly corresponds to TRBD2 (5 bases). Germline CDR1 SNHLY, CDR2 FYNNEI. This CDR3 contains 14 residues. V was shortened by 6 bases and J by 3 bases, with 15 bases between the two germline ends. CDR3 protein: CASRALGTSYEQYF. The CDR3 DNA follows: TGTGCCAGCAGAGCACTAGGTACTAGCTACGAGCAGTACTTC.

The V and J genes are TRBV30 and TRBJ2-1; D remains ambiguous. The CDR3 sequence is 11 residues long. Germline V CDR1 and CDR2: GTSNPN, SVGIG (reference sequence). V shed 0 bases and J shed 6 bases, with 3 bases lying between them. CDR3 loop: CAWSVFNEQFF. The CDR3 bases are TGTGCCTGGAGTGTCTTCAATGAGCAGTTCTTC. The full variable domain, completed using reference TRBV30 and TRBJ2-1, is SQTIHQWPATLVQPVGSPLSLECTVEGTSNPNLYWYRQAAGRGLQLLFYSVGIGQISSEVPQNLSASRPQDRQFILSSKKLLLSDSGFYLCAWSVFNEQFFGPGTRLTVL.

The chain employs TRBV1 and TRBJ1-5. TRBV1 is classified as a pseudogene. This CDR3 is built from 15 residues. This CDR3 is CTSSPPQPRGQPQHF. The DNA for the CDR3 is TGCACCAGCAGCCCTCCACAGCCTCGGGGTCAGCCCCAGCATTTT.

The chain combines TRBV7-3 with TRBJ2-3; a possible D gene is TRBD2 (7 bases). This CDR3 is 15 amino acids long. From germline, CDR1 is SGHTA and CDR2 FQGTGA. Deletions cut 5 bases from V and 4 bases from J, with 16 bases between. CDR3 nucleotides: TGTGCCAGCAGCAGGGGGGGACTAACCCCAGATACGCAGTATTTT. Translated: CASSRGGLTPDTQYF.

The chain is built from TRBV4-1 and TRBJ1-4; no definite D call. The CDR3 has 15 residues. V lost 0 bases, J lost 8 bases, and 13 bases lay in between. The germline V gene has CDR1 MGHRA and CDR2 YSYEKL. CDR3 residues: CASSQDSGHREKLFF. CDR3 in DNA: TGCGCCAGCAGCCAAGATTCGGGTCATCGGGAAAAACTGTTTTTT.

The chain uses TRBV19 and TRBJ2-1; D unresolved. Per the germline V gene, CDR1 is LNHDA and CDR2 is SQIVND (reference sequence). CDR3 length: 12 residues. With 4 bases removed from V and 2 bases from J, the gap between germline ends came to 3 bases. CDR3 in DNA: TGTGCCAGTAGTACCGCCTACAATGAGCAGTTCTTC. It translates to CASSTAYNEQFF. Full variable domain (outside the CDR3, taken from reference TRBV19 and TRBJ2-1): DGGITQSPKYLFRKEGQNVTLSCEQNLNHDAMYWYRQDPGQGLRLIYYSQIVNDFQKGDIAEGYSVSREKKESFPLTVTSAQKNPTAFYLCASSTAYNEQFFGPGTRLTVL.

This rearrangement joins TRBV10-3 to TRBJ2-3, with 9 positions matching TRBD1. Germline lookup yields CDR1 ENHRY and CDR2 SYGVKD. V lost 2 bases, J lost 4 bases, and 1 base stayed unmatched. The CDR3 runs to 14 residues. The CDR3 DNA reads TGTGCCATCAGTGAGGGACAGGGGTCAGATACGCAGTATTTT. This encodes CAISEGQGSDTQYF.

This chain joins TRBV3-1 (or the pseudogene TRBV3-2) and TRBJ2-4, with a weak D call TRBD1 (5 bases). Germline values: CDR1 LGHDT, CDR2 YNNKEL (reference sequence). Between the trimmed V and J ends, which lost 2 bases and 8 bases, there was a span of 10 bases. There are 13 residues in the CDR3. The DNA of the CDR3 is TGTGCCAGCAGCCAAAGTATAGGGGACATTCAGTACTTC. Its translation is CASSQSIGDIQYF.

The chain joins TRBV6-5 to TRBJ2-7; D might be TRBD2 (5 bases). V was shortened by 10 bases and J by 9 bases, with 25 bases between the two germline ends. This CDR3 region has 14 residues. Germline CDR1 reads MNHEY; CDR2 reads SVGAGI. DNA for the CDR3: TGTGCCACCCCCCCTGAGGGCAGACCATTCTTGCAGTACTTC. It specifies CATPPEGRPFLQYF.

This clone has only a few counts. The V call is TRBV9, the J call TRBJ2-7; 9 bases agree with TRBD2. Trimming took 4 bases from V and 2 from J; bases not matched to a gene: 10. CDR1 is SGDLS and CDR2 is YYNGEE in the germline V gene. The CDR3 covers 16 residues. The CDR3 region has the DNA TGTGCCAGCAGCCCCTCCGCGGGGGGGTCCCCCTACGAGCAGTACTTC. Translation gives CASSPSAGGSPYEQYF. The full variable domain, with the rest looked up from reference TRBV9 and TRBJ2-7, is DSGVTQTPKHLITATGQRVTLRCSPRSGDLSVYWYQQSLDQGLQFLIQYYNGEERAKGNILERFSAQQFPDLHSELNLSSLELGDSALYFCASSPSAGGSPYEQYFGPGTRLTVT.

V and J are TRBV2 and TRBJ1-2, with D possibly matching TRBD1 (6 bases). This CDR3 has 13 amino acids. Looked up from germline, CDR1 is SNHLY and CDR2 is FYNNEI. The ends were cut back, 9 bases at V and 12 bases at J, with 23 bases in the middle. The CDR3 protein is CASRSDSLSFDTF. The CDR3 DNA reads as TGTGCCAGTCGATCGGACAGCCTTTCTTTCGACACCTTC.

V usage is TRBV27 and J usage is TRBJ2-7, with 11 bases that match TRBD1. Germline CDR1 and CDR2: MNHEY and SMNVEV (reference sequence). The junction had 6 bases not matched to a gene; V was cut back by 8 bases and J by 3 bases. The CDR3 runs to 14 residues. The CDR3 sequence: CASGRGQGGYEQYF. CDR3 DNA: TGTGCCAGCGGTAGGGGACAGGGGGGCTACGAGCAGTACTTC.

The rearrangement links TRBV14 to TRBJ2-7; the D gene is possibly TRBD1 (5 bases). Germline assignment: CDR1 SGHDN and CDR2 FVKESK. Deletions cut 4 bases from V and 5 bases from J, with 15 bases between. The CDR3 is 14 amino acids. The chain's CDR3 is CASSLPHDSDEQYF. The CDR3 coding sequence is TGTGCCAGCAGCCTACCTCATGACAGTGACGAGCAGTACTTC.

This clone appeared a few times. The chain has TRBV19 and TRBJ2-5, with TRBD1 matching 7 bases. Germline CDR1 and CDR2: LNHDA and SQIVND (reference sequence). V trimming: 4 bases; J trimming: 5 bases; junction bases outside the gene matches: 10. The CDR3 is 15 residues long. CDR3 residues: CASSNLTGLRETQYF. The CDR3 bases are TGTGCCAGTAGTAATCTGACAGGGCTGCGGGAGACCCAGTACTTC.

J is TRBJ1-1 and V is TRBV5-1; maybe TRBD1 (6 bases). The CDR3 is 13 amino acids. The germline V gene has CDR1 SGHRS and CDR2 YFSETQ. The germline V and J ends were trimmed by 5 bases and 1 base, with 9 bases remaining between them. CDR3 amino acids: CASRQGPNTEAFF. DNA for the CDR3: TGCGCCAGCAGGCAGGGGCCGAACACTGAAGCTTTCTTT. Using reference TRBV5-1 and TRBJ1-1 for the parts outside the CDR3, the full variable domain is KAGVTQTPRYLIKTRGQQVTLSCSPISGHRSVSWYQQTPGQGLQFLFEYFSETQRNKGNFPGRFSGRQFSNSRSEMNVSTLELGDSALYLCASRQGPNTEAFFGQGTRLTVV.